These T cell receptor beta chains were read from a single sample in a study of shared clonotypes between healthy human individuals. TCRdb keeps only in-frame clones here, not all; method: immunoSEQ multiplex PCR. The repertoire holds around 100,000 clones, with 65% to 75% as singletons. Sequencing was performed on memory CD8+ T cells sorted from blood. The source of these receptors is a woman in her twenties or thirties in good health. CDR3s include the opening cysteine and the closing phenylalanine or tryptophan. A D gene is named only where the DNA matches it firmly. The size of a clone is reported for some rows only, either as once, few or many, or as a class for expanded clones.

abundance	v_gene	d_gene	j_gene	CDR3aa	CDR3nt
-	TRBV11-2	-	TRBJ2-2	CASSPYRFRPGELFF	TGTGCCAGCAGCCCTTACAGGTTTCGACCCGGGGAGCTGTTTTTT
few	TRBV11-2	-	TRBJ2-1	CASSLGGDEQFF	TGTGCCAGCAGCTTGGGGGGAGACGAGCAGTTCTTC
-	TRBV2	-	TRBJ1-1	CASSLLVGDTEAFF	TGTGCCAGCAGCCTGTTAGTAGGGGACACTGAAGCTTTCTTT
-	TRBV28	TRBD2	TRBJ2-3	CASSKLPGLPTLAGGVDTQYF	TGTGCCAGCAGTAAGCTCCCGGGACTCCCTACCCTAGCGGGAGGTGTAGATACGCAGTATTTT
-	TRBV6-6	-	TRBJ2-3	CASSDSTRGSDTQYF	TGTGCCAGCAGTGATTCGACGAGGGGTTCAGATACGCAGTATTTT
-	TRBV30	TRBD2	TRBJ2-5	CAGCLASGVAETQYF	TGTGCCGGCTGCCTCGCTAGCGGGGTGGCGGAGACCCAGTACTTC
many	TRBV6-4	-	TRBJ2-7	CASSDSEGGSYEQYF	TGTGCCAGCAGTGACTCAGAGGGGGGGTCCTACGAGCAGTACTTC
few	TRBV5-1	TRBD1	TRBJ2-6	CASSFRQGKNSGANVLTF	TGCGCCAGCAGCTTTCGACAGGGAAAGAACTCTGGGGCCAACGTCCTGACTTTC
once	TRBV25-1	-	TRBJ2-1	CASSEWGDRKQFF	TGTGCCAGCAGTGAATGGGGAGACAGAAAGCAGTTCTTC
-	TRBV5-6	TRBD1	TRBJ2-7	CASSGTGVEQYF	TGTGCCAGCAGCGGGACAGGGGTTGAGCAGTACTTC
-	TRBV6-1	-	TRBJ1-1	CASSEAPGNTEAFF	TGTGCCAGCAGTGAAGCCCCAGGGAACACTGAAGCTTTCTTT
few	TRBV9	-	TRBJ1-4	CASSVSWGTEKLFF	TGTGCCAGCAGCGTAAGTTGGGGGACCGAAAAACTGTTTTTT
few	TRBV28	-	TRBJ2-3	CASSPGESTDTQYF	TGTGCCAGCAGCCCGGGGGAGTCCACAGATACGCAGTATTTT
-	TRBV29-1	TRBD1	TRBJ2-1	CSASGQGVYNEQFF	TGCAGCGCCTCGGGACAGGGGGTTTACAATGAGCAGTTCTTC
-	TRBV6-1	TRBD1	TRBJ1-5	CASEQGDSNQPQHF	TGTGCCAGCGAGCAGGGGGATAGCAATCAGCCCCAGCATTTT
-	TRBV9	-	TRBJ1-2	CASSPQGFGYGYTF	TGTGCCAGCAGCCCCCAGGGGTTCGGCTATGGCTACACCTTC
few	TRBV7-8	-	TRBJ2-1	CASTGNTYNEQFF	TGTGCCAGCACGGGGAATACCTACAATGAGCAGTTCTTC
-	TRBV11-2	TRBD2	TRBJ2-3	CASSILGTSGRRDTQYF	TGTGCCAGCAGCATTCTAGGGACTAGCGGGAGGAGGGATACGCAGTATTTT
-	TRBV28	-	TRBJ2-2	CASQGTSISDHTGELFF	TGTGCCAGCCAGGGTACCTCTATTAGCGACCACACCGGGGAGCTGTTTTTT
few	TRBV2	-	TRBJ2-7	CASKFVNEQYF	TGTGCCAGCAAATTTGTCAACGAGCAGTACTTC
-	TRBV6-1	-	TRBJ2-6	CASSGGSPSGANVLTF	TGTGCCAGCAGTGGGGGCAGCCCTTCTGGGGCCAACGTCCTGACTTTC
-	TRBV19	-	TRBJ2-1	CASSMAAGFPSSYNEQFF	TGTGCCAGTAGTATGGCAGCGGGCTTCCCGAGCTCCTACAATGAGCAGTTCTTC
-	TRBV4-2	TRBD2	TRBJ2-3	CASSPGLAVGGADTQYF	TGTGCCAGCAGCCCGGGACTAGCGGTCGGGGGGGCAGATACGCAGTATTTT
-	TRBV6-1	-	TRBJ1-1	CASRDIPMNTEAFF	TGTGCCAGCAGAGACATACCCATGAACACTGAAGCTTTCTTT
-	TRBV15	-	TRBJ2-7	CATSRGAGAYEQYF	TGTGCCACCAGCAGAGGTGCCGGGGCCTACGAGCAGTACTTC
-	TRBV2	TRBD2	TRBJ2-2	CASSESPIAGVHTGELFF	TGTGCCAGCAGTGAAAGTCCCATAGCGGGAGTCCACACCGGGGAGCTGTTTTTT
-	TRBV15	-	TRBJ2-7	CATSRGDWRTHYEQYF	TGTGCCACCAGCAGAGGTGATTGGCGGACGCACTACGAGCAGTACTTC
once	TRBV18	-	TRBJ2-2	CASSPNPVGELFF	TGTGCCAGCTCACCAAATCCGGTCGGGGAGCTGTTTTTT
-	TRBV27	TRBD2	TRBJ2-7	CASSYGTSTHEQYF	TGTGCCAGCAGTTATGGGACTAGTACCCACGAGCAGTACTTC
once	TRBV4-1	TRBD2	TRBJ2-3	CASSQPSGGRAFDADTQYF	TGCGCCAGTAGCCAACCCTCGGGCGGGAGGGCCTTTGACGCAGATACGCAGTATTTT
-	TRBV25-1	TRBD2	TRBJ2-7	CASSPTGTGEGEQYF	TGTGCCAGCAGTCCTACCGGGACGGGGGAGGGCGAGCAGTACTTC
-	TRBV7-9	TRBD1	TRBJ2-7	CASSPPTGMGEQYF	TGTGCCAGCAGCCCCCCGACAGGGATGGGGGAGCAGTACTTC
-	TRBV29-1	-	TRBJ1-1	CSVVPPTGFAEAFF	TGCAGCGTAGTCCCACCTACAGGGTTTGCTGAAGCTTTCTTT
-	TRBV4-1	TRBD1	TRBJ1-1	CASSQGPRGGLMNTEAFF	TGCGCCAGCAGCCAAGGCCCCAGGGGGGGACTGATGAACACTGAAGCTTTCTTT